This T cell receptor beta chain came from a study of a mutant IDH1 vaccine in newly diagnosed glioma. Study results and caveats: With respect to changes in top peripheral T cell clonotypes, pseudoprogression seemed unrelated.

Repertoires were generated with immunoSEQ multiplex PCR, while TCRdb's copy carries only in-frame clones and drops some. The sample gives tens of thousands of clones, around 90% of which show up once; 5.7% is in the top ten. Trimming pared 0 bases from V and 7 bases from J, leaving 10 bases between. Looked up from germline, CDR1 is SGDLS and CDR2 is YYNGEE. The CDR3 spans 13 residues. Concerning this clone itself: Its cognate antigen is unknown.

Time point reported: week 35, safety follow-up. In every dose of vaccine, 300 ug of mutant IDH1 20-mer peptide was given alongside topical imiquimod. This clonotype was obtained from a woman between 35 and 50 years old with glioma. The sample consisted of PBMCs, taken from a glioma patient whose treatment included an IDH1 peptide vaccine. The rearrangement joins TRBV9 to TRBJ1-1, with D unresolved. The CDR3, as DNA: TGTGCCAGCAGCGTAGCCCGCATTTTTGAAGCTTTCTTT. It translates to CASSVARIFEAFF.